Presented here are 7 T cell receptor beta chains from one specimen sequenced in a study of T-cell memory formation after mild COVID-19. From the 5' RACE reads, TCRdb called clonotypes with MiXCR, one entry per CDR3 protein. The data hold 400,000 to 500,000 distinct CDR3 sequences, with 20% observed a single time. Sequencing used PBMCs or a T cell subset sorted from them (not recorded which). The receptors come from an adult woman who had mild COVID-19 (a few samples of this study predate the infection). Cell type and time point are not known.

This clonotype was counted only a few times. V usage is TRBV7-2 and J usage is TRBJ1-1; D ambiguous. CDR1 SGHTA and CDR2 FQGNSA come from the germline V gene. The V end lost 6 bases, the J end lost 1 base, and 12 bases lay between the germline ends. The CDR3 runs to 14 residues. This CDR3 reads CASSYGPGNTEAFF. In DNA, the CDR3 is TGTGCCAGCAGTTACGGGCCGGGGAACACTGAAGCTTTCTTT.

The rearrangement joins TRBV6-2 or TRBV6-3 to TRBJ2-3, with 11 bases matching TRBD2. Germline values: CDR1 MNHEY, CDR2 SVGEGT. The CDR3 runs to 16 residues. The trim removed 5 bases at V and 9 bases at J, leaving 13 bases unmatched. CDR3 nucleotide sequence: TGTGCCAGCAGTAGGCTGCGGACTAGCGGGTCGGGGACGCAGTATTTT. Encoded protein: CASSRLRTSGSGTQYF.

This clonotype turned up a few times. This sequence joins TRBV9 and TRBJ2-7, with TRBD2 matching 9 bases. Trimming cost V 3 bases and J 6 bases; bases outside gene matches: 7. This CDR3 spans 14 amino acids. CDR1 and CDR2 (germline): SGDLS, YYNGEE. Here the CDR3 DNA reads TGTGCCAGCAGCGCAGATCTAGCGGGACGCGAGCAGTACTTC. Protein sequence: CASSADLAGREQYF.

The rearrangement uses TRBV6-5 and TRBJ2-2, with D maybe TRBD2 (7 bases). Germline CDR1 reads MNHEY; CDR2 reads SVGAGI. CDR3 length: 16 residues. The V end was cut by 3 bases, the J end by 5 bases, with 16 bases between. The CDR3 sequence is CASSYEGGRGTGELFF. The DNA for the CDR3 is TGTGCCAGCAGTTATGAGGGGGGGCGAGGAACCGGGGAGCTGTTTTTT.

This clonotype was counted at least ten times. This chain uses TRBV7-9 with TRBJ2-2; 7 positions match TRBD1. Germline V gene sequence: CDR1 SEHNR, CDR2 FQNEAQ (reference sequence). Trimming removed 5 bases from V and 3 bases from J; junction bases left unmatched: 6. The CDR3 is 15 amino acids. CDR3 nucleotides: TGTGCCAGCAGCCTACGGCAGGGGGACACCGGGGAGCTGTTTTTT. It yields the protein CASSLRQGDTGELFF. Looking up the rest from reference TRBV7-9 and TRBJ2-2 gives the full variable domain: DTGVSQNPRHKITKRGQNVTFRCDPISEHNRLYWYRQTLGQGPEFLTYFQNEAQLEKSRLLSDRFSAERPKGSFSTLEIQRTEQGDSAMYLCASSLRQGDTGELFFGEGSRLTVL.

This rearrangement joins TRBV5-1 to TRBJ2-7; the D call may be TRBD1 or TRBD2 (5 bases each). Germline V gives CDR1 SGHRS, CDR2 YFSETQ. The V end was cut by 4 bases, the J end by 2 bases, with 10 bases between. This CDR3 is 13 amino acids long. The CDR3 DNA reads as TGCGCCAGCAGCCGGGACGGTACCTACGAGCAGTACTTC. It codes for CASSRDGTYEQYF.

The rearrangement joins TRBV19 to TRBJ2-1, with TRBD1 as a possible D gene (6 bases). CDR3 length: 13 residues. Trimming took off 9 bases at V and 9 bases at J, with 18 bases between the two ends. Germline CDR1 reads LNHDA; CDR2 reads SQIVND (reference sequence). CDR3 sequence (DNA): TGTGCCAGCGAGGGGACACCTGCCGGTGAGCAGTTCTTC. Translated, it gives CASEGTPAGEQFF.